The 20 T cell receptor beta chains below come from one sample, sequenced in a study of CD8 T cells in ankylosing spondylitis. TCRdb re-derived calls from the 5' RACE reads in MiXCR, one entry per CDR3 protein. Of about 150,000 distinct CDR3 sequences in the sample, around 32% are singletons; the top ten hold about 6.3%. The sample was synovial fluid, either unsorted or a sorted T cell fraction (not recorded which). These receptors were obtained from a male donor with ankylosing spondylitis.

The chain uses TRBV20-1 and TRBJ1-5; D perhaps matches TRBD1 (6 bases). Trimming shortened V by 6 bases and J by 7 bases, and 19 bases separated the two germline ends. Germline CDR1 DFQATT, CDR2 SNEGSKA (reference sequence). The CDR3 covers 14 residues. The CDR3 here is CSARKGGGNQPQHF. CDR3 nucleotides: TGCAGTGCCCGAAAGGGAGGGGGAAACCAGCCCCAGCATTTT.

This clonotype showed up just a few times. Sequence at one end of the junction differs from germline and may be a read error. This rearrangement joins TRBV7-7 to TRBJ2-2, with a tentative D call TRBD1 (6 bases). Germline assignment: CDR1 SSHAT and CDR2 FNYEAQ (reference sequence). This CDR3 has 14 amino acids. CDR3 nucleotide sequence: TGTGCTAGCAGCTTAGGGGGTTCGGCCGGGGAGCTGTTTTTT. Amino acid sequence: CASSLGGSAGELFF.

V and J are TRBV10-1 and TRBJ2-1; TRBD2 might be the D (6 bases). Germline V lookup: CDR1 WNHNN, CDR2 SYGVQD (reference sequence). The CDR3 consists of 15 residues. The V gene lost 3 bases and the J gene lost 7 bases, with 16 bases spanning the gap. The CDR3, as DNA: TGCGCCAGCAGTGATTTTGCGGGACCCGGTAATGAGCAGTTCTTC. Protein: CASSDFAGPGNEQFF.

The genes are TRBV18 and TRBJ2-3; D gene unclear. CDR1 KGHSH and CDR2 LQKENI come from the germline V gene. V lost 0 bases and J lost 2, with 6 bases in between. This CDR3 is built from 14 residues. The CDR3 loop is CASSPPQTTDTQYF. The CDR3 DNA follows: TGTGCCAGCTCACCACCACAGACCACAGATACGCAGTATTTT.

The chain uses TRBV7-2 and TRBJ2-5, with D unclear. The CDR3 totals 15 residues. The V and J ends lost 1 base and 2 bases respectively, with 11 bases between them. Germline CDR1 reads SGHTA; CDR2 reads FQGNSA. The CDR3 nucleotides are TGTGCCAGCAGCTTAGGTTATGGCCAACAAGAGACCCAGTACTTC. Protein: CASSLGYGQQETQYF.

This clonotype was recorded many times. V is TRBV5-1 and J is TRBJ2-7; the D gene is possibly TRBD2 (6 bases). The CDR3 is 13 amino acids. V gave up 1 base and J gave up 5 bases, with 10 bases separating them. Germline lookup yields CDR1 SGHRS and CDR2 YFSETQ. CDR3 protein: CASSLRRGNEQYF. CDR3 in DNA: TGCGCCAGCAGCTTGCGGCGGGGTAACGAGCAGTACTTC.

The chain uses TRBV11-2 and TRBJ2-3; D might be TRBD2 (5 bases). V gave up 5 bases and J gave up 0 bases, with 9 bases separating them. The CDR3 is made up of 14 amino acids. Germline lookup yields CDR1 SGHAT and CDR2 FQNNGV. The CDR3 sequence: CASSPGKSTDTQYF. In DNA form, the CDR3 reads TGTGCCAGCAGCCCCGGGAAAAGCACAGATACGCAGTATTTT.

The chain joins TRBV5-1 to TRBJ2-1; D perhaps matches TRBD2 (6 bases). CDR1 is SGHRS, CDR2 YFSETQ, per germline. Trimming removed 0 bases from V and 6 bases from J, with 13 bases in between. The CDR3 length is 15 residues. The CDR3 coding sequence is TGCGCCAGCAGCTTGGGGGACTGGGCGAGCAATGAGCAGTTCTTC. Amino acid sequence: CASSLGDWASNEQFF.

The chain couples TRBV28 to TRBJ1-1; D unclear. This CDR3 contains 12 residues. Germline CDR1 is MDHEN and CDR2 is SYDVKM. V lost 4 bases to trimming and J lost 4 bases, with 7 bases between them. CDR3 region: CASSSRVTEAFF. The DNA of the CDR3 is TGTGCCAGCAGTTCAAGAGTCACTGAAGCTTTCTTT.

This clonotype was found many times. The chain couples TRBV5-1 to TRBJ2-3, with a weak D call TRBD1 (5 bases). Germline-derived CDR1 and CDR2 are SGHRS and YFSETQ. The CDR3 has 14 residues. V lost 1 base and J lost 0, with 6 bases in between. CDR3 protein: CASSLQGSTDTQYF. The CDR3 nucleotides are TGCGCCAGCAGCTTGCAGGGAAGCACAGATACGCAGTATTTT.

The J gene is TRBJ1-2, the V gene TRBV3-1; D perhaps matches TRBD1 (6 bases). The germline V gene encodes CDR1 LGHDT and CDR2 YNNKEL (reference sequence). With 3 bases removed from V and 2 bases from J, the gap between germline ends came to 10 bases. The CDR3 loop spans 14 amino acids. Written as DNA, the CDR3 is TGTGCCAGCAGCCAGGACAGTTTCAACTATGGCTACACCTTC. Residues: CASSQDSFNYGYTF.

The rearrangement links TRBV6-2 or TRBV6-3 to TRBJ1-2; the D is unclear. The germline V and J ends were trimmed by 6 bases and 8 bases, with 16 bases remaining between them. From germline, CDR1 is MNHEY and CDR2 SVGEGT. The CDR3 is made up of 13 amino acids. This CDR3 reads CASSQDTTRGYTF. The CDR3 coding sequence is TGTGCCAGCAGCCAAGACACGACGAGGGGCTACACCTTC.

The chain is built from TRBV18 and TRBJ2-1; the match to TRBD2 covers 7 bases. Germline-derived CDR1 and CDR2 are KGHSH and LQKENI. CDR3 size: 13 residues. The trim removed 6 bases at V and 10 bases at J, leaving 9 bases unmatched. CDR3 amino acids: CASSSELAREQFF. CDR3 sequence (DNA): TGTGCCAGCTCGTCCGAACTAGCGCGGGAGCAGTTCTTC.

This clonotype was counted between two and nine times. The chain links TRBV20-1 to TRBJ2-7, with 11 bases lining up with TRBD2. The junction had 5 bases not matched to a gene; V was cut back by 3 bases and J by 4 bases. In germline, CDR1 is DFQATT, CDR2 SNEGSKA (reference sequence). The CDR3 has 14 amino acids. The CDR3 coding sequence is TGCAGTGCTAGGTCTAGCGGGAGGTCGTACGAGCAGTACTTC. It yields the protein CSARSSGRSYEQYF.

J is TRBJ1-4 and V is TRBV5-1; unclear D gene. The germline CDR1 and CDR2 sequences are SGHRS and YFSETQ. The ends were cut back, 7 bases at V and 0 bases at J, with 13 bases in the middle. The CDR3 has 15 residues. DNA for the CDR3: TGCGCCAGCTCCCCGGGCGCCACAACTAATGAAAAACTGTTTTTT. This gives the protein CASSPGATTNEKLFF.

The chain joins TRBV6-2 or TRBV6-3 to TRBJ2-2; D is possibly TRBD1 (5 bases). The CDR3 runs 17 residues. Trimming shortened V by 0 bases and J by 1 base, and 12 bases separated the two germline ends. The germline gives CDR1 MNHEY, CDR2 SVGEGT. As DNA, the CDR3 is TGTGCCAGCAGTTACTCGTTGGGTAGGGGGAACACCGGGGAGCTGTTTTTT. It codes for CASSYSLGRGNTGELFF.

This clonotype was seen repeatedly, ten times or more. CDR3 loop: CASSWDSASTDTQYF. DNA for the CDR3: TGCGCCAGCAGCTGGGACTCAGCTAGCACAGATACGCAGTATTTT. The J gene is TRBJ2-3, the V gene TRBV5-1, with D tentatively TRBD2 (6 bases). CDR1 is SGHRS, CDR2 YFSETQ, per germline. Trimming pared 3 bases from V and 0 bases from J, leaving 11 bases between. This CDR3 contains 15 residues.

The rearrangement uses TRBV29-1 and TRBJ2-2; D not resolved. The CDR3 length is 13 residues. Germline CDR1 reads SQVTM; CDR2 reads ANQGSEA. Trimming left V 1 base short and J 1 base short, with 4 bases between. CDR3 loop: CSVEGGNTGELFF. CDR3 bases: TGCAGCGTTGAAGGCGGGAACACCGGGGAGCTGTTTTTT.

This clonotype was observed a few times. The V and J genes are TRBV5-5 and TRBJ2-2, with TRBD1 identical over 9 bases. This CDR3 is built from 16 residues. The V and J ends lost 0 bases and 2 bases, in that order; junction bases with no gene match: 2. Germline loops: CDR1 SGHKS, CDR2 YYEKEE (reference sequence). CDR3 DNA: TGTGCCAGCAGCTTGGCGGGACAGGGAAACACCGGGGAGCTGTTTTTT. Translation gives CASSLAGQGNTGELFF.

This clonotype was observed at least ten times. The rearrangement uses TRBV9 and TRBJ1-2, with 9 bases aligning to TRBD1. Unmatched junction bases numbered 11, after V lost 3 bases and J lost 8 bases. Germline CDR1 is SGDLS and CDR2 is YYNGEE. The CDR3 contains 15 residues. This CDR3 reads CASSDATGGATGYTF. In nucleotides, the CDR3 is TGTGCCAGCAGCGACGCCACAGGGGGCGCGACCGGCTACACCTTC.